This TCR beta chain was documented in a study of quantifying T cell responses using KT2 cells. Overall study context: RNA was reverse transcribed with TCR alpha and beta constant-region primers.

This clonotype was seen a few times. Each cDNA got a UMI-containing oligo ligated at its 3' end. The first PCR ran roughly 4 cycles with an equimolar RC1.1 and RC1.2 beta primer mix. MiXCR, run by TCRdb on the UMI-ligation and nested PCR reads, gives a single entry per CDR3 protein. This table has approximately 50,000 distinct CDR3 sequences, around a tenth appearing once. CDR1 and CDR2 from the germline V gene are SGHVS and FQNEAQ. Trimming shortened V by 5 bases and J by 7 bases, and 9 bases separated the two germline ends. The CDR3 totals 12 residues. This rearrangement joins TRBV7-8 to TRBJ2-1; no firm D call. Sequenced material: PBMCs spiked with cells of the T cell clone KT2. The receptor was derived from a human donor. This CDR3 is CASSHVTNEQFF. The CDR3 nucleotides are TGTGCCAGCAGCCACGTAACAAATGAGCAGTTCTTC.